One sample yielded the 30 T cell receptor beta chains listed below, sequenced in a study of blood T cell repertoires in COVID-19. Repertoires were generated with immunoSEQ multiplex PCR, while TCRdb's copy carries only in-frame clones and drops some. This sample yields 200,000 or so clones, of which around nine tenths are seen a single time; less than 7.5% belongs to the top ten. Input material: peripheral blood. Receptors were obtained from a middle-aged woman who had recovered from COVID-19.

This clone appeared a single time. The genes are TRBV4-2 and TRBJ2-6, with D unclear. The CDR3 is made up of 16 amino acids. In germline, CDR1 is LGHNA, CDR2 YNFKEQ. Trimming removed 1 base at V and 12 bases at J, with 19 bases between. The CDR3 sequence is CASSQGVSEPSGVLTF. As DNA, the CDR3 is TGTGCCAGCAGCCAAGGTGTTTCTGAACCCTCGGGCGTCCTGACTTTC.

This clone has a handful of counts. The chain links TRBV3-1 (or the pseudogene TRBV3-2) to TRBJ2-1; 7 bases agree with TRBD2. CDR1 is LGHDT and CDR2 is YNNKEL in the germline V gene (reference sequence). The CDR3 runs 16 residues. Losses at the gene ends were 0 bases for V and 0 bases for J; bases not matched to a gene: 2. CDR3 loop: CASSQDSGGSYNEQFF. For the CDR3, the DNA is TGTGCCAGCAGCCAAGATTCGGGAGGCTCCTACAATGAGCAGTTCTTC.

This sequence joins TRBV30 and TRBJ1-6; no reliable D call. This CDR3 has 15 amino acids. CDR1 and CDR2 from the germline V gene are GTSNPN and SVGIG (reference sequence). V lost 2 bases, J lost 7 bases, and 15 bases lay in between. This chain's CDR3 is CAWSIIRVLNSPLHF. Here the CDR3 DNA reads TGTGCCTGGAGTATCATCCGGGTCCTCAATTCACCCCTCCACTTT.

This sequence joins TRBV5-1 and TRBJ2-3; 11 bases match TRBD2. Losses at the gene ends were 4 bases for V and 0 bases for J; bases not matched to a gene: 7. The germline V gene has CDR1 SGHRS and CDR2 YFSETQ. This CDR3 has 17 amino acids. CDR3 DNA: TGCGCCAGCAGCGGCCTAGCGGGGGGAACTAGCACAGATACGCAGTATTTT. It is translated as CASSGLAGGTSTDTQYF.

A single count supports this clone. This chain connects TRBV5-4 to TRBJ2-7; TRBD1 matches at 10 bases. The CDR3 contains 15 residues. J was trimmed by 6 bases and V by 0 bases; bases with no gene match: 6. CDR1 is SGHNT, CDR2 YYREEE, per germline (reference sequence). CDR3 DNA: TGTGCCAGCAGCTTGGACTCGGGACAGGGGTTCGAGCAGTACTTC. Translation gives CASSLDSGQGFEQYF.

The sample holds one count of this clone. The rearrangement uses TRBV3-1 (or the pseudogene TRBV3-2) and TRBJ1-3, with 7 bases fitting TRBD1. The CDR3 consists of 19 residues. CDR1 and CDR2 (germline): LGHDT, YNNKEL (reference sequence). The V gene end was trimmed by 0 bases and the J gene end by 0 bases; junction bases not matched to a gene: 11. This CDR3 is CASSQDWGADRSSGNTIYF. The CDR3 coding sequence is TGTGCCAGCAGCCAAGATTGGGGGGCGGACAGGTCCTCTGGAAACACCATATATTTT.

The rearrangement joins TRBV7-2 to TRBJ2-5; 7 bases map to TRBD1. In germline, CDR1 is SGHTA, CDR2 FQGNSA. V was pared by 3 bases and J by 5 bases, with 6 bases of the junction left unmatched. This CDR3 is built from 14 residues. The CDR3 nucleotides read TGTGCCAGCAGCTTCCCGACAGGGATGGAGACCCAGTACTTC. Encoded protein: CASSFPTGMETQYF.

This clone was counted between two and nine times. The rearrangement uses TRBV19 and TRBJ2-7, with 9 nucleotides matching TRBD2. Germline lookup yields CDR1 LNHDA and CDR2 SQIVND (reference sequence). The CDR3 is 14 residues long. Trimming removed 3 bases from V and 2 bases from J; junction bases left unmatched: 2. Written as DNA, the CDR3 is TGTGCCAGTAGTATGGTAGCGGGAGCCTACGAGCAGTACTTC. Its translation is CASSMVAGAYEQYF.

This rearrangement joins TRBV28 to TRBJ2-7; 10 nucleotides match TRBD2. This CDR3 comprises 13 residues. With V trimmed by 8 bases and J by 3 bases, 4 bases remained unmatched. Germline CDR1 reads MDHEN; CDR2 reads SYDVKM. The CDR3 DNA reads TGTGCCAGCGTGTCTAGCGGGAGCTACGAGCAGTACTTC. Amino acid sequence: CASVSSGSYEQYF.

The chain couples TRBV7-2 to TRBJ2-1; 9 nucleotides agree with TRBD2. The V gene end was trimmed by 3 bases and the J gene end by 8 bases; junction bases not matched to a gene: 11. The CDR3 extends over 16 amino acids. Germline CDR1 reads SGHTA; CDR2 reads FQGNSA. This CDR3 is CASSLSGGRVVDEQFF. DNA for the CDR3: TGTGCCAGCAGCTTGTCGGGCGGGAGGGTCGTGGATGAGCAGTTCTTC.

The chain combines TRBV19 with TRBJ1-5; the D gene is possibly TRBD1 (5 bases). The CDR3 has 14 amino acids. With 1 base removed from V and 5 bases from J, the gap between germline ends came to 9 bases. Germline V gene data show CDR1 as LNHDA and CDR2 as SQIVND (reference sequence). The CDR3 DNA reads TGTGCCAGTAGTATAGGACAGCTAGATCAGCCCCAGCATTTT. Translation: CASSIGQLDQPQHF.

The chain couples TRBV30 to TRBJ1-5, with D maybe TRBD1 (6 bases). The CDR3 spans 14 residues. The V and J ends lost 6 bases and 5 bases respectively, with 17 bases between them. Germline lookup yields CDR1 GTSNPN and CDR2 SVGIG (reference sequence). The CDR3 nucleotides read TGTGCCTGTACCGGGACATCCCTGGATCAGCCCCAGCATTTT. Translating gives CACTGTSLDQPQHF.

The chain has TRBV7-9 and TRBJ1-5; D gene uncertain. V was shortened by 5 bases and J by 1 base, with 12 bases between the two germline ends. The CDR3 spans 15 residues. Per the germline V gene, CDR1 is SEHNR and CDR2 is FQNEAQ (reference sequence). As DNA, the CDR3 is TGTGCCAGCAGCCGAGCGGACTTAAGCAATCAGCCCCAGCATTTT. It specifies CASSRADLSNQPQHF.

The rearrangement joins TRBV5-1 to TRBJ2-1, with a possible D match to TRBD1 (5 bases). CDR1 SGHRS and CDR2 YFSETQ come from the germline V gene. CDR3 length: 13 residues. Trimming took 6 bases from V and 6 from J, leaving 13 bases between them. The CDR3 is CASKGDAFNEQFF. For the CDR3, the DNA is TGCGCCAGCAAAGGGGATGCCTTCAATGAGCAGTTCTTC.

The chain uses TRBV7-9 and TRBJ2-1; possibly TRBD2 for D (6 bases). The V and J ends lost 3 bases and 3 bases respectively, with 12 bases between them. The germline V gene encodes CDR1 SEHNR and CDR2 FQNEAQ (reference sequence). The CDR3 runs to 15 residues. The CDR3 here is CASSFMGLNYNEQFF. DNA of the CDR3: TGTGCCAGCAGCTTTATGGGACTCAACTACAATGAGCAGTTCTTC.

The genes are TRBV6-5 and TRBJ1-1, with D possibly being TRBD1 (6 bases). This CDR3 region has 13 residues. V shed 4 bases and J shed 0 bases, with 6 bases lying between them. The germline V gene encodes CDR1 MNHEY and CDR2 SVGAGI. CDR3 loop: CASSSGVNTEAFF. For the CDR3, the DNA is TGTGCCAGCAGTTCAGGGGTGAACACTGAAGCTTTCTTT.

The chain has TRBV19 and TRBJ2-7; 9 nucleotides align to TRBD1. The J segment lost 4 bases and the V segment lost 3 bases, leaving 1 base of the junction unmatched. CDR3 length: 13 residues. Germline V lookup: CDR1 LNHDA, CDR2 SQIVND (reference sequence). The CDR3 reads CASSIDRGYEQYF. In DNA form, the CDR3 reads TGTGCCAGTAGTATCGACAGGGGGTACGAGCAGTACTTC.

The gene calls are TRBV5-1 and TRBJ2-1; 14 nucleotides line up with TRBD2. The V segment lost 3 bases and the J segment 12 bases; nucleotides outside the gene matches: 14. Germline CDR1 is SGHRS and CDR2 is YFSETQ. This CDR3 contains 17 residues. CDR3 sequence reads: CASSSAPGLAGERGQFF. The CDR3 bases are TGCGCCAGCAGCTCCGCACCGGGACTAGCGGGAGAGAGGGGGCAGTTCTTC.

This clone was detected only once. The chain recombines TRBV7-2 with TRBJ1-1; maybe TRBD1 (5 bases). CDR3 length: 15 residues. Germline assignment: CDR1 SGHTA and CDR2 FQGNSA. Trimming removed 1 base at V and 8 bases at J, with 17 bases between. The CDR3 bases are TGTGCCAGCAGCTTAGGAGGCAGGGAAACTATCGAAGCTTTCTTT. It specifies CASSLGGRETIEAFF.

The J gene is TRBJ2-1, the V gene TRBV5-1; 11 bases agree with TRBD1. Germline CDR1 reads SGHRS; CDR2 reads YFSETQ. V trimming: 2 bases; J trimming: 7 bases; junction bases outside the gene matches: 5. The CDR3 spans 15 residues. The CDR3 nucleotides are TGCGCCAGCAGCTTAGGACAGGGGGCGGGGAATGAGCAGTTCTTC. This gives the protein CASSLGQGAGNEQFF. Variable domain in full (rest from reference TRBV5-1 and TRBJ2-1): KAGVTQTPRYLIKTRGQQVTLSCSPISGHRSVSWYQQTPGQGLQFLFEYFSETQRNKGNFPGRFSGRQFSNSRSEMNVSTLELGDSALYLCASSLGQGAGNEQFFGPGTRLTVL.

The chain has TRBV7-9 and TRBJ1-2, with 8 bases aligning to TRBD1. Looked up from germline, CDR1 is SEHNR and CDR2 is FQNEAQ (reference sequence). The CDR3 contains 15 residues. V was clipped by 1 base and J by 3 bases; unmatched bases: 4. CDR3 region: CASSLGQGAYYGYTF. The CDR3 DNA is TGTGCCAGCAGCTTAGGGCAGGGGGCGTACTATGGCTACACCTTC.

The rearrangement joins TRBV7-3 to TRBJ2-2; 10 positions agree with TRBD1. Germline V gene lookup returns CDR1 SGHTA and CDR2 FQGTGA. After removal of 5 bases from V and 4 bases from J, the junction contained 7 bases not matched to a gene. The length of the CDR3 is 16 residues. In DNA form, the CDR3 reads TGTGCCAGCAGCCCCCCGGGACAGGGGTCCACCGGGGAGCTGTTTTTT. It specifies CASSPPGQGSTGELFF.

The chain recombines TRBV5-5 with TRBJ2-1, with 7 bases that match TRBD2. Trimming took 0 bases from V and 8 from J; bases not matched to a gene: 11. The CDR3 has 16 residues. Germline-derived CDR1 and CDR2 are SGHKS and YYEKEE (reference sequence). DNA for the CDR3: TGTGCCAGCAGCTTGGGATCGGCGGGAGTGTTCGATGAGCAGTTCTTC. This translates into CASSLGSAGVFDEQFF.

This sequence joins TRBV28 and TRBJ1-1; 8 positions match TRBD1. V lost 2 bases and J lost 11; bases outside the gene matches: 4. Germline V gene lookup returns CDR1 MDHEN and CDR2 SYDVKM. There are 12 residues in the CDR3. CDR3 loop: CASSLGQGHAFF. CDR3 in DNA: TGTGCCAGCAGTTTAGGACAGGGACATGCTTTCTTT.

The chain has TRBV5-4 and TRBJ2-5, with a weak D call TRBD1 (5 bases). There are 16 residues in the CDR3. CDR1 and CDR2 from the germline V gene are SGHNT and YYREEE (reference sequence). V gave up 2 bases and J gave up 2 bases, with 16 bases separating them. CDR3 sequence (DNA): TGTGCCAGCAGCTTCGCTACGACCAGGGTACAAGAGACCCAGTACTTC. Its protein is CASSFATTRVQETQYF.

J is TRBJ2-3 and V is TRBV7-2; TRBD2 agrees at 13 bases. Germline V gene data show CDR1 as SGHTA and CDR2 as FQGNSA. The CDR3 contains 16 residues. V lost 6 bases and J lost 3; bases outside the gene matches: 6. The CDR3 reads CASRQWGLAGTDTQYF. The CDR3 DNA sequence: TGTGCCAGCAGACAATGGGGACTAGCGGGGACAGATACGCAGTATTTT.

This clone appeared a single time. The J gene is TRBJ2-4, the V gene TRBV7-8; 11 bases line up with TRBD2. The CDR3 covers 18 residues. Trimming removed 0 bases from V and 2 bases from J; junction bases left unmatched: 6. Germline CDR1 SGHVS, CDR2 FQNEAQ. The CDR3 protein is CASSLAMLAGGTKNIQYF. CDR3 coding DNA: TGTGCCAGCAGCTTAGCGATGTTAGCGGGAGGGACCAAAAACATTCAGTACTTC.

The gene calls are TRBV7-9 and TRBJ2-7, with a possible D match to TRBD2 (6 bases). CDR1 SEHNR and CDR2 FQNEAQ come from the germline V gene (reference sequence). Trimming left V 1 base short and J 1 base short, with 11 bases between. This CDR3 has 15 residues. CDR3 coding DNA: TGTGCCAGCAGCTTAGTAGGAGCGGGTTCCTACGAGCAGTACTTC. Encoded protein: CASSLVGAGSYEQYF. The complete variable domain, with remaining parts taken from reference TRBV7-9 and TRBJ2-7, reads DTGVSQNPRHKITKRGQNVTFRCDPISEHNRLYWYRQTLGQGPEFLTYFQNEAQLEKSRLLSDRFSAERPKGSFSTLEIQRTEQGDSAMYLCASSLVGAGSYEQYFGPGTRLTVT.

The chain carries TRBV7-7 and TRBJ2-5; 10 nucleotides match TRBD2. The CDR3 loop spans 15 amino acids. V shed 5 bases, J shed 5 bases, and the junction held 8 bases outside the gene matches. Looked up from germline, CDR1 is SSHAT and CDR2 is FNYEAQ (reference sequence). The CDR3 sequence is CASSPLETSGETQYF. In DNA, the CDR3 is TGTGCCAGCAGCCCTTTAGAGACTAGCGGGGAGACCCAGTACTTC.

This chain joins TRBV7-9 and TRBJ1-2; 7 bases are shared with TRBD1. The V gene's germline CDR1 is SEHNR and CDR2 FQNEAQ (reference sequence). V shed 5 bases and J 4 bases; nucleotides not matched to a gene: 7. This CDR3 spans 14 amino acids. DNA of the CDR3: TGTGCCAGCAGCCAAACAGGGGACGGCTATGGCTACACCTTC. Translated: CASSQTGDGYGYTF.